This TCR beta chain was observed in a study of blood T cell repertoires in COVID-19. At the level of the study: PBMCs, B-cell-depleted T cells, or T cells were the source of the cDNA or gDNA that made up the material.

The CDR3 length is 11 residues. Participants' own reports of clinical history determined their cohort assignment. Data came from immunoSEQ multiplex PCR; TCRdb stores just in-frame clones and leaves some out. The profile shows under 400,000 clones, 65% to 90% of them singletons. The clonotype originates from a woman aged 40 to 50 with acute COVID-19. The chain recombines TRBV12-3 or TRBV12-4 with TRBJ2-2; D perhaps matches TRBD2 (5 bases). Sequenced: PBMCs or T cells enriched from blood (not recorded which). The CDR3: CAAGETGELFF. The DNA for the CDR3 is TGTGCGGCCGGGGAAACCGGGGAGCTGTTTTTT.